This TCR beta chain was documented in a study of T cells after yellow fever vaccination. Study-level information: SMART-Seq v4 Ultra Low Input prepared libraries from low-cell fractions. General study points: Most clones from primary vaccination resurfaced after the booster (nearly 97% CD4, more than 75% CD8). Researchers noted that a small share of clonotypes showed up in both CD4 and CD8 compartments.

This clonotype was picked up many times. What it binds is unknown. TCRdb fed the 5' RACE reads into MiXCR, producing one record per CDR3 protein. Of tens of thousands of distinct CDR3 sequences detected, 7.4% appear once; the ten largest clones hold more than 25%. Losses at the gene ends were 4 bases for V and 0 bases for J; bases not matched to a gene: 15. The CDR3 is 20 amino acids. Per germline, CDR1 SGHRS and CDR2 YFSETQ. The chain employs TRBV5-1 and TRBJ2-3, with TRBD2 matching 12 bases. The sequenced sample was CD8+ T cells sorted from PBMCs, obtained roughly 14 days after the first yellow fever vaccination. This TCR came from a young man who received the YFV17D yellow fever vaccine. The CDR3: CASSTPTSGGGASSTDTQYF. CDR3 nucleotide sequence: TGCGCCAGCAGCACACCGACTAGCGGGGGTGGCGCCTCTAGCACAGATACGCAGTATTTT.